The source of this T cell receptor (beta chain) is a study of shared clonotypes between healthy human individuals. Here immunoSEQ multiplex PCR was the method, and the copy in TCRdb shows in-frame clones only, minus some. The table has around 500,000 clones, 70% to 80% seen once. V was cut by 4 bases and J by 7 bases, with 13 bases left in between. Germline V gene sequence: CDR1 MNHEY, CDR2 SMNVEV (reference sequence). The CDR3 contains 14 residues. This chain links TRBV27 with TRBJ1-4; a weak D match, TRBD1 (5 bases). The clonotype comes from a middle-aged woman in good health. Some clones in this sample may be carry-over from other donors' samples. Sequencing was done on a sample of PBMCs. CDR3 bases: TGTGCCAGCAGTTCATGGGGGGGTGGTGAAAAACTGTTTTTT. Its protein product is CASSSWGGGEKLFF.